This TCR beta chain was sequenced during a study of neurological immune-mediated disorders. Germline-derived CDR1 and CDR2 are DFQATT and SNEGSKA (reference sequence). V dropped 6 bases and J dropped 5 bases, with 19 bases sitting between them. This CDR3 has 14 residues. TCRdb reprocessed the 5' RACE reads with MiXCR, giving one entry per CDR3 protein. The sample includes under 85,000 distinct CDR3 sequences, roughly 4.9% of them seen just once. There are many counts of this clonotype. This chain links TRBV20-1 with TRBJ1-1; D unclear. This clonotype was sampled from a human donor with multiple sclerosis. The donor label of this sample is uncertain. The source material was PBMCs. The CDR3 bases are TGCAGTGCCCCGACCCCATTTCTTTGGACTGAAGCTTTCTTT. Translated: CSAPTPFLWTEAFF.